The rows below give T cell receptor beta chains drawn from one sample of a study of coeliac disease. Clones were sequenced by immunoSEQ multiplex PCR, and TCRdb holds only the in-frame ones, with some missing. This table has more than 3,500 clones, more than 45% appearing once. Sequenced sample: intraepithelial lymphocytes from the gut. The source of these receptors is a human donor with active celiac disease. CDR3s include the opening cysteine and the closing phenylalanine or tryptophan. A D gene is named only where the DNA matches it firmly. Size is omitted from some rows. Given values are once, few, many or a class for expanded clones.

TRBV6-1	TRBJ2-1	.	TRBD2	TGTGCCAGCAGCCTACTAGCGAGCTCCTACAATGAGCAGTTCTTC	CASSLLASSYNEQFF
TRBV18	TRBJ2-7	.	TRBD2	TGTGCCAGCTCACCATTCATGTTGCCTAGCGGGCGAAACTCCTACGAGCAGTACTTC	CASSPFMLPSGRNSYEQYF
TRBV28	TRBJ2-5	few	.	TGTGCCATCAATTCCACTAATGCGATAGAGACCCAGTACTTC	CAINSTNAIETQYF
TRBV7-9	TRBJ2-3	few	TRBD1	TGTGCCAGCAGCTTACAACAGGGGGGAGATACGCAGTATTTT	CASSLQQGGDTQYF
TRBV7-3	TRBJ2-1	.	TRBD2	TGTGCCAGCAGCCCCAATAGCGGGGGCTACAATGAGCAGTTCTTC	CASSPNSGGYNEQFF
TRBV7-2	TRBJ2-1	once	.	TGTGCCAGCAGCTTAAGGCGGGCCCTGGGCTCCTACAATGAGCAGTTCTTC	CASSLRRALGSYNEQFF
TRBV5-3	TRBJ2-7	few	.	TGTGCCAGCAGCAGCGGGACACCTTCCTACGAGCAGTACTTC	CASSSGTPSYEQYF
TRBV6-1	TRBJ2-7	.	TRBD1	TGTGCCAGCAGTGAGGACCCGGACAGGGGTAAATACGAGCAGTACTTC	CASSEDPDRGKYEQYF
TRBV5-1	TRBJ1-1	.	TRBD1	TGCGCCAGCAGCTACAGGACAGGGCGGGCTTTCTTT	CASSYRTGRAFF
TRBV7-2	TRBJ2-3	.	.	TGTGCCAGCAGCTTAGAGCGGTTACGGACGGATACGCAGTATTTT	CASSLERLRTDTQYF
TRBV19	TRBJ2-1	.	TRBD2	TGTGCCAGTGGTACTAGCGGGAGGTACAATGAGCAGTTCTTC	CASGTSGRYNEQFF
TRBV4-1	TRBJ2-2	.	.	TGCGCCAGCAGCCAAGATTTAACCGCAGGGTTCCGCGGGGAGCTGTTTTTT	CASSQDLTAGFRGELFF
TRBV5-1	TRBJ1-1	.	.	TGCGCCAGCAGCTTGGCCGTAGGGGAGGGTAAGGCTGAAGCTTTCTTT	CASSLAVGEGKAEAFF
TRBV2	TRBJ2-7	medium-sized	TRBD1	TGTGCCAGCAGTGGGCTTGCGACAGGGGTTCACGAGCAGTACTTC	CASSGLATGVHEQYF
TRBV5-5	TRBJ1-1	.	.	TGTGCCAGCAGCTTGGAGGACTTTGAAGCTTTCTTT	CASSLEDFEAFF
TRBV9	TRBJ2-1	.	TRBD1	TGTGCCAGCAGCGTAGAGGGGGCCCTATACAATGAGCAGTTCTTC	CASSVEGALYNEQFF
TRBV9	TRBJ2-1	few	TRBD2	TGTGCCAGCAGCGTAGAGGCTAGCGGGAGTTGGACTGAGCAGTTCTTC	CASSVEASGSWTEQFF
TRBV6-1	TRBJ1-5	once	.	TGTGCCAGCAAAAGGGGGGGTTATCAGCCCCAGCATTTT	CASKRGGYQPQHF
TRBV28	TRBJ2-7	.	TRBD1	TGTGCCAGCATTTTCCCCCGCCGGGACAGGGGACTCTCCTACGAGCAGTACTTC	CASIFPRRDRGLSYEQYF
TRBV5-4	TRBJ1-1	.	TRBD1	TGTGCCAGCAGCTTGGCCGGACAGGTAAATGAAGCTTTCTTT	CASSLAGQVNEAFF
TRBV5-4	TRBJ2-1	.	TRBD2	TGTGCCAGCAGCTTTGGGGGAGGGAGCTCCTACAATGAGCAGTTCTTC	CASSFGGGSSYNEQFF
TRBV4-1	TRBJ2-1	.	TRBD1	TGCGCCAGCAGCCAAGATATTTGGACAGGGACCTACAATGAGCAGTTCTTC	CASSQDIWTGTYNEQFF
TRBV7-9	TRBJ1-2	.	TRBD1	TGTGCCAGCAGCTCGGGACAGGTTTATGGCTACACCTTC	CASSSGQVYGYTF
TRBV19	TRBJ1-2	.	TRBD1	TGTGCCAGTAGTTCCCGGACAGGGGGTGATTTTGGCTACACCTTC	CASSSRTGGDFGYTF
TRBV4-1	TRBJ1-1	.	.	TGCGCCAGCAGCCAAGGGTTCGGACGAGGGACTGAAGCTTTCTTT	CASSQGFGRGTEAFF
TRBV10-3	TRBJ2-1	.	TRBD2	TGTGCCATCAGTTTTCCTCATCTAGCGGGAGTTCCCCATGAGCAGTTCTTC	CAISFPHLAGVPHEQFF
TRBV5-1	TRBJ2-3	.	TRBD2	TGCGCCAGCAGCCCAACCATGCCGGGACTAGCAGCGGGGGATACGCAGTATTTT	CASSPTMPGLAAGDTQYF
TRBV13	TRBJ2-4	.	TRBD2	TGTGCCAGCAGCTTATACGGGAGGGCCGAAACCAAAAACATTCAGTACTTC	CASSLYGRAETKNIQYF
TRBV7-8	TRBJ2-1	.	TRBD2	TGTGCCAGCAGCCGCCCCGAGGGGACTAGCGGGAGGAGCTCCTACAATGAGCAGTTCTTC	CASSRPEGTSGRSSYNEQFF
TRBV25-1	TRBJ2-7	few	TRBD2	TGTGCCAGCAGTGAATGGGTAGCGGGACGCTACTACGAGCAGTACTTC	CASSEWVAGRYYEQYF
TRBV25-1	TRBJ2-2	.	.	TGTGCCAGCAGTGAACGAGCGAGAAGGGGGGGAAACACCGGGGAGCTGTTTTTT	CASSERARRGGNTGELFF
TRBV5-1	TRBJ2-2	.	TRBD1	TGCGCCAGCAGCTCTTTTTGGGCAGGGGGCGATGCCGGGGAGCTGTTTTTT	CASSSFWAGGDAGELFF
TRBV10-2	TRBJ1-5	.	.	TGCGCCAGCAGCCCGGGGGGCAATCAGCCCCAGCATTTT	CASSPGGNQPQHF
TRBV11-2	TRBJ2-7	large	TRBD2	TGTGCCAGCAGCGCCTCCCTAGCGGGGGTATTCTACGAGCAGTACTTC	CASSASLAGVFYEQYF
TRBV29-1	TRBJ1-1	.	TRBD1	TGCAGCGTCCAAGGGACAGGGGTGAACACTGAAGCTTTCTTT	CSVQGTGVNTEAFF
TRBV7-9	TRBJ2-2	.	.	TGTGCCAGCAGCTTAGGACAGGACAACACCGGGGAGCTGTTTTTT	CASSLGQDNTGELFF
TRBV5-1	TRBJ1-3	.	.	TGCGCCAGCAGCACCGGGTCTGGAAACACCATATATTTT	CASSTGSGNTIYF
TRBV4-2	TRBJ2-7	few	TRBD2	TGTGCCAGCAGCGGGGGGGGAGCCTACGAGCAGTACTTC	CASSGGGAYEQYF
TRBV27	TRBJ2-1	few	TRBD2	TGTGCCAGCAGTTCCAACCTAGCGGGAGCATACAATGAGCAGTTCTTC	CASSSNLAGAYNEQFF
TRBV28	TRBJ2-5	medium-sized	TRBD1	TGTGCCAGCAGAACAGGGGGAGATCAAGAGACCCAGTACTTC	CASRTGGDQETQYF
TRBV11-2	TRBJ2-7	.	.	TGTGCCAGCAGCCTCTCTCCCTACGAGCAGTACTTC	CASSLSPYEQYF
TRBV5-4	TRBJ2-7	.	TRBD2	TGTGCCAGCAGCTTTCCGGGGGGGAGCGACGAGCAGTACTTC	CASSFPGGSDEQYF
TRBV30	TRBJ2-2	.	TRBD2	TGTGCCTGGAGTATCTTTCTGGCGGGAGGAAACACCGGGGAGCTGTTTTTT	CAWSIFLAGGNTGELFF